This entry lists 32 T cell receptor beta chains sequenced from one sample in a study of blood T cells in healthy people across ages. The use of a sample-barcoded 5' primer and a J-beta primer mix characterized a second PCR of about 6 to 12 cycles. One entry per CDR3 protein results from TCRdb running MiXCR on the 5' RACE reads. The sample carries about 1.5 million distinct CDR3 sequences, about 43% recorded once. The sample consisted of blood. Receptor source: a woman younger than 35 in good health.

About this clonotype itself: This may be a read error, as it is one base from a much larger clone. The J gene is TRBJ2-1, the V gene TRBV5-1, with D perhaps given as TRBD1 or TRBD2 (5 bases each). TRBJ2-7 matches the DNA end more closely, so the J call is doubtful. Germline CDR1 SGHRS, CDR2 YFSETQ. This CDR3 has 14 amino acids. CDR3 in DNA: TGCGCCAGCAGCTTGTGGGACCTCAACAATGAGCAGTACTTC. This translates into CASSLWDLNNEQYF.

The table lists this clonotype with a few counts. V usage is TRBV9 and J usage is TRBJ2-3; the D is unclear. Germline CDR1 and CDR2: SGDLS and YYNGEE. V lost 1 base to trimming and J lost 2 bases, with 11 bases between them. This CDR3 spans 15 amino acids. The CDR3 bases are TGTGCCAGCAGCGTATCGGCTGACACCACAGATACGCAGTATTTT. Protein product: CASSVSADTTDTQYF.

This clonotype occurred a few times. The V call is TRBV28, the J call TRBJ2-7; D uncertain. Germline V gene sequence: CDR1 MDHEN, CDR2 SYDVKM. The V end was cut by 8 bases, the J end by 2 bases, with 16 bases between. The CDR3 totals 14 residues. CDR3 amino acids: CASSIFGPAYEQYF. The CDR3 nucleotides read TGTGCCAGCTCCATTTTCGGTCCCGCCTACGAGCAGTACTTC.

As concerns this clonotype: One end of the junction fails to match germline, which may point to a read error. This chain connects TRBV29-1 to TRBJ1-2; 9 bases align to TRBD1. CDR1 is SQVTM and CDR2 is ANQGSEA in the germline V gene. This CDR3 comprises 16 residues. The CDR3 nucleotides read TGCAGCGCTGTGGGCCATAGACAGGGGGTAAACTATGGCCACACCTTC. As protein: CSAVGHRQGVNYGHTF.

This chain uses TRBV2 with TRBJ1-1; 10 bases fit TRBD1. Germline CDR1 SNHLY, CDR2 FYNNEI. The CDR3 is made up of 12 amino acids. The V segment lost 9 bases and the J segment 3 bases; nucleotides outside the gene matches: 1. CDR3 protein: CARTGGYTEAFF. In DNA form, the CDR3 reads TGTGCCAGGACAGGGGGCTACACTGAAGCTTTCTTT. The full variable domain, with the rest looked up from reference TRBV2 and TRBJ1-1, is EPEVTQTPSHQVTQMGQEVILRCVPISNHLYFYWYRQILGQKVEFLVSFYNNEISEKSEIFDDQFSVERPDGSNFTLKIRSTKLEDSAMYFCARTGGYTEAFFGQGTRLTVV.

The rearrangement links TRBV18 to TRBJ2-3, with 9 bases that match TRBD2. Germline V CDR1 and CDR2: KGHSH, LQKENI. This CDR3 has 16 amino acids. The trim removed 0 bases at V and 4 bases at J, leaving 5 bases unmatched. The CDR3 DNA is TGTGCCAGCTCACCACCGAGCGGGGGGCGTCCAGATACGCAGTATTTT. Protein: CASSPPSGGRPDTQYF.

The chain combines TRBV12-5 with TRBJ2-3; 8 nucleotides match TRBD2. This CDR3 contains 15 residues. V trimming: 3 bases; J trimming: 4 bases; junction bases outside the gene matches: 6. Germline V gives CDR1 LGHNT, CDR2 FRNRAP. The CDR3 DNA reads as TGTGCTAGTGGTTTCGTAGCGGGAAATGCAGATACGCAGTATTTT. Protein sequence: CASGFVAGNADTQYF.

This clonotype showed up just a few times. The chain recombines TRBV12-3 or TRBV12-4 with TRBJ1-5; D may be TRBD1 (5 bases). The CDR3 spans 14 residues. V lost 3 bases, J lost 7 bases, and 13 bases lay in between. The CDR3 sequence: CASSLALGEQPQHF. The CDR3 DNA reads TGTGCCAGCAGTTTGGCATTAGGGGAACAGCCCCAGCATTTT.

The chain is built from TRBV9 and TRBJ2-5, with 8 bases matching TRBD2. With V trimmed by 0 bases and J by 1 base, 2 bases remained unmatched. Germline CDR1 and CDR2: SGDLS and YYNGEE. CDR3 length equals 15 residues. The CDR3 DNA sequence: TGTGCCAGCAGCGTAGCTAGCGGGTTCCAAGAGACCCAGTACTTC. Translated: CASSVASGFQETQYF.

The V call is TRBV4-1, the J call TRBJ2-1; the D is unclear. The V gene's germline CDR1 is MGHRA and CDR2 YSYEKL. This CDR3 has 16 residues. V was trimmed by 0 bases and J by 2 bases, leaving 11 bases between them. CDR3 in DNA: TGCGCCAGCAGCCAAGATGGCCCAGCAACCTACAATGAGCAGTTCTTC. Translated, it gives CASSQDGPATYNEQFF.

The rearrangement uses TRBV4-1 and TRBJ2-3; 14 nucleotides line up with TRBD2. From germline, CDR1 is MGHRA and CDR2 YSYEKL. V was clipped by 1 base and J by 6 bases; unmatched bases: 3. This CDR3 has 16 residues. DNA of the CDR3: TGCGCCAGCAGCCAAGCGACTAGCGGGGGGGCCGATACGCAGTATTTT. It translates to CASSQATSGGADTQYF.

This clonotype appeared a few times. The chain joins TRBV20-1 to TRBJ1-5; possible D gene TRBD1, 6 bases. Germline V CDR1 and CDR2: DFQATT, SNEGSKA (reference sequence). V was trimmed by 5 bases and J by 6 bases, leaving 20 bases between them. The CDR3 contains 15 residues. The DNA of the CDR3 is TGCAGTGCTGGACAGTTCACTGGAGCAGGTCAGCCCCAGCATTTT. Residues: CSAGQFTGAGQPQHF.

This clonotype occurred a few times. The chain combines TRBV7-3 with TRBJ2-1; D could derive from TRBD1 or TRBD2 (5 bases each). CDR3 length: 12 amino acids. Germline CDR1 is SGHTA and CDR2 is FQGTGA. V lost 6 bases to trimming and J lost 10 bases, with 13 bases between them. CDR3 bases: TGTGCCAGCAGGCTCCCGGGGCTCGAGCAGTTCTTC. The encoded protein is CASRLPGLEQFF.

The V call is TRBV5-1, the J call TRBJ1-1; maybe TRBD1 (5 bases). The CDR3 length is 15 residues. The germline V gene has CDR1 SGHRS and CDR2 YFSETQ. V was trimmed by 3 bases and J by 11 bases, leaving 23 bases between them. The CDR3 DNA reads TGCGCCAGCAGCTCATACGCTGGGGCCCGCTTGGGGGCTTTCTTT. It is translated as CASSSYAGARLGAFF.

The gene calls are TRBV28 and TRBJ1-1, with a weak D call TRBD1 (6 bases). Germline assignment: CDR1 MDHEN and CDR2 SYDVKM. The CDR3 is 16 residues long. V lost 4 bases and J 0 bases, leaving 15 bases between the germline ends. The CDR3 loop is CASSSPGARLNTEAFF. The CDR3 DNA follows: TGTGCCAGCAGTTCCCCAGGGGCCAGATTGAACACTGAAGCTTTCTTT.

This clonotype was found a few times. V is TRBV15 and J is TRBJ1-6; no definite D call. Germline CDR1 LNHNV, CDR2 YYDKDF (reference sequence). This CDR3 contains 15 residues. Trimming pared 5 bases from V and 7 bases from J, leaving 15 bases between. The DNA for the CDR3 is TGTGCCACCAGCGGCGACATTTTCGGCAATTCACCCCTCCACTTT. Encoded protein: CATSGDIFGNSPLHF.

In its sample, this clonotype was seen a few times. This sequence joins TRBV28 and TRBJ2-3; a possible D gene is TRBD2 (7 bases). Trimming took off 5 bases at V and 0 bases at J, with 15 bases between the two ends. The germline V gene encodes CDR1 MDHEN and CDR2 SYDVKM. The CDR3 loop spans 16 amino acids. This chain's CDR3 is CASSPQGGGSTDTQYF. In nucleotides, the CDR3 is TGTGCCAGCAGTCCTCAGGGAGGGGGAAGCACAGATACGCAGTATTTT.

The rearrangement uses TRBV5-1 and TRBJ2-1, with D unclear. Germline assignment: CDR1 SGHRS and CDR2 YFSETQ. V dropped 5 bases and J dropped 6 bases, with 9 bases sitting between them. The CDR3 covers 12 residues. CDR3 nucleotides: TGCGCCAGCAGGTTGATGGCCAATGAGCAGTTCTTC. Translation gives CASRLMANEQFF.

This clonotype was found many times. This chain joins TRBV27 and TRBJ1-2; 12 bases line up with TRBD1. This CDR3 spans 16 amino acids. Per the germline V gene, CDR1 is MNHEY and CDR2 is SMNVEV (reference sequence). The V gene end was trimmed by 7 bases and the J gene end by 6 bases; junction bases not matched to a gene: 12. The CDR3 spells CASTTGGTGGFNGYTF. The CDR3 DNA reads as TGTGCCAGCACCACTGGGGGGACAGGGGGCTTCAATGGCTACACCTTC.

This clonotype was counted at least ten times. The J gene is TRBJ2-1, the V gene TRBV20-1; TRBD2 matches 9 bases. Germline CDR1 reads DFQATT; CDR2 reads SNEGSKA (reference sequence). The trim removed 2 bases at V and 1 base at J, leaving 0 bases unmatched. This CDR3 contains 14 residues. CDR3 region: CSARLAGSYNEQFF. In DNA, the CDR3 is TGCAGTGCTAGACTAGCGGGATCCTACAATGAGCAGTTCTTC.

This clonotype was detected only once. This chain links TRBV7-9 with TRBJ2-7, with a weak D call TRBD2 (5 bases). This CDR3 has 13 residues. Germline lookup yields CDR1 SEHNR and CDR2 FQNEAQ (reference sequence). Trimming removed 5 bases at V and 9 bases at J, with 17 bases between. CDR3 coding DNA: TGTGCCAGCAGCGTAGAAGGCAGAGCGGTGCAGTACTTC. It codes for CASSVEGRAVQYF. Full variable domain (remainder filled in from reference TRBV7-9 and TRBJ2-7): DTGVSQNPRHKITKRGQNVTFRCDPISEHNRLYWYRQTLGQGPEFLTYFQNEAQLEKSRLLSDRFSAERPKGSFSTLEIQRTEQGDSAMYLCASSVEGRAVQYFGPGTRLTVT.

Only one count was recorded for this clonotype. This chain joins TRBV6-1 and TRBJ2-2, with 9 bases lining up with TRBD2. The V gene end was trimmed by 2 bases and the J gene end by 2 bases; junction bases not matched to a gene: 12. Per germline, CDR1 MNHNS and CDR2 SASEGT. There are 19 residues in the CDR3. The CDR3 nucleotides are TGTGCCAGCAGTGAATCCAACCTCGGGACTAGCAAAAACACCGGGGAGCTGTTTTTT. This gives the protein CASSESNLGTSKNTGELFF.

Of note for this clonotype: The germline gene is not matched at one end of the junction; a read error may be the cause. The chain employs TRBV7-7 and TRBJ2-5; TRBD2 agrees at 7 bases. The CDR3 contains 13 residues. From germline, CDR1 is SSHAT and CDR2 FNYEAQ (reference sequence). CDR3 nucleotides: TGTGCTAGCATGGCTAGCGGCAACAATGAGCAGTACTTC. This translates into CASMASGNNEQYF.

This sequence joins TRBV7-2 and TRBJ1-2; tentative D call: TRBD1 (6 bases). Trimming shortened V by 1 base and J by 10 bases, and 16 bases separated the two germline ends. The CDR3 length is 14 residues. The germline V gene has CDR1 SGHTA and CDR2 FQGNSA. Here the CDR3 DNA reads TGTGCCAGCAGCTTAGTTCTCTGGACAGACTCCTACACCTTC. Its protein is CASSLVLWTDSYTF. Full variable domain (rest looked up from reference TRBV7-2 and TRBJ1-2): GAGVSQSPSNKVTEKGKDVELRCDPISGHTALYWYRQSLGQGLEFLIYFQGNSAPDKSGLPSDRFSAERTGGSVSTLTIQRTQQEDSAVYLCASSLVLWTDSYTFGSGTRLTVV.

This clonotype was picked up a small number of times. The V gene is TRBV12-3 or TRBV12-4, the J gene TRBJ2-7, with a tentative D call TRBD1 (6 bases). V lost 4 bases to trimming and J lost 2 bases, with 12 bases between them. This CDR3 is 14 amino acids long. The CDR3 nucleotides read TGTGCCAGCAGTTCGATGACAGGCCCCTACGAGCAGTACTTC. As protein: CASSSMTGPYEQYF.

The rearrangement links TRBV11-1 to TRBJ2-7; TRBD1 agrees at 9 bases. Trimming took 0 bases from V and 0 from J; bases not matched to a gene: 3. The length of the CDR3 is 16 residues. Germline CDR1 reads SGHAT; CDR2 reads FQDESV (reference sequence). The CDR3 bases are TGTGCCAGCAGCTTAGCGGGGACAGGGAGCTCCTACGAGCAGTACTTC. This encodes CASSLAGTGSSYEQYF. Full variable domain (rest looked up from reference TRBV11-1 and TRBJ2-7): EAEVAQSPRYKITEKSQAVAFWCDPISGHATLYWYRQILGQGPELLVQFQDESVVDDSQLPKDRFSAERLKGVDSTLKIQPAELGDSAMYLCASSLAGTGSSYEQYFGPGTRLTVT.

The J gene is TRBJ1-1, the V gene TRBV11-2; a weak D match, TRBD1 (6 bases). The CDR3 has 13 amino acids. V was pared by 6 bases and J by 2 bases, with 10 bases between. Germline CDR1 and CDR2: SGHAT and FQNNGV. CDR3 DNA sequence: TGTGCCAGCAGACAGGACAGAAACACTGAAGCTTTCTTT. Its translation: CASRQDRNTEAFF.

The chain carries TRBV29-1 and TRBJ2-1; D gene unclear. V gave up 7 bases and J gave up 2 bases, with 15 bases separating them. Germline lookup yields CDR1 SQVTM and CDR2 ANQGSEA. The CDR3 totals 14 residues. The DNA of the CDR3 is TGCAGCGCTGAGAGCCTAGTAACCTACAATGAGCAGTTCTTC. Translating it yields CSAESLVTYNEQFF.

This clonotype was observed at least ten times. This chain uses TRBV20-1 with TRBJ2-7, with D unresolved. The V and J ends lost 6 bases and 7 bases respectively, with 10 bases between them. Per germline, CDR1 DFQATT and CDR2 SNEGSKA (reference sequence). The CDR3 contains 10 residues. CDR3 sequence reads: CSASNWEQYF. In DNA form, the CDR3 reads TGCAGTGCCTCAAACTGGGAGCAGTACTTC.

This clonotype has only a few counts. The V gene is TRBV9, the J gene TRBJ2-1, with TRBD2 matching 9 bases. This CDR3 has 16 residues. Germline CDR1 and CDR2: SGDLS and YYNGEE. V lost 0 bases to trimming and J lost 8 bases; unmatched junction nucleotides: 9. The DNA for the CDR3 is TGTGCCAGCAGCGTAGTTGGGCGGGAGGGCCGGCATGAGCAGTTCTTC. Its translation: CASSVVGREGRHEQFF.

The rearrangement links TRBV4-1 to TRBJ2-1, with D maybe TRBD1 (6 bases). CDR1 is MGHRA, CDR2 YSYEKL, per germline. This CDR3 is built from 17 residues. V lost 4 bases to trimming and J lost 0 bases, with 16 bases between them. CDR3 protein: CASSRGGSGNSYNEQFF. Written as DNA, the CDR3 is TGCGCCAGCAGCCGAGGGGGTTCGGGTAACTCCTACAATGAGCAGTTCTTC.

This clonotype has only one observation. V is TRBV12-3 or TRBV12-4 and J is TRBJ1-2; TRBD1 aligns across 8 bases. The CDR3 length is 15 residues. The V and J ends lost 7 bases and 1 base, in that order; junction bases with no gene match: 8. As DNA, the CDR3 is TGTGCCAGCACCCTTGGGGACAGGTTTAACTATGGCTACACCTTC. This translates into CASTLGDRFNYGYTF.